Below are 20 T cell receptor beta chains sequenced from a single sample in a study of cytomegalovirus exposure and HLA in healthy donors. Primers for the PCR totalled 60 Vbeta and 13 Jbeta. The protocol was immunoSEQ multiplex PCR, while the TCRdb copy is restricted to in-frame clones and leaves out a portion. The sample holds about 140,000 clones, just under 85% seen once. The specimen sequenced was PBMCs. These receptors all come from a woman aged 60-75 years in good health and CMV-seropositive.

Only one count was recorded for this clone. This chain uses TRBV5-1 with TRBJ2-1; D might be TRBD1 (6 bases). CDR1 and CDR2 (germline): SGHRS, YFSETQ. Trimming shortened V by 0 bases and J by 5 bases, and 12 bases separated the two germline ends. The CDR3 consists of 15 residues. CDR3 DNA sequence: TGCGCCAGCAGCTTGGTTGGGGGCGCTGACAATGAGCAGTTCTTC. Translation gives CASSLVGGADNEQFF.

This chain connects TRBV9 to TRBJ2-2, with TRBD2 identical over 7 bases. The ends lost 4 bases at V and 4 bases at J; junction bases unmatched: 7. This CDR3 contains 15 residues. Germline CDR1 is SGDLS and CDR2 is YYNGEE. CDR3 loop: CASSLLGRGTGELFF. The CDR3 coding sequence is TGTGCCAGCAGCCTCTTGGGGAGGGGCACCGGGGAGCTGTTTTTT.

The V gene is TRBV6-5, the J gene TRBJ2-7; tentative D call: TRBD2 (7 bases). Trimming left V 5 bases short and J 3 bases short, with 17 bases between. CDR1 and CDR2 from the germline V gene are MNHEY and SVGAGI. The CDR3 length is 15 residues. For the CDR3, the DNA is TGTGCCAGCAGTAGAAATGGGGGAGGGGGCTACGAGCAGTACTTC. Translating gives CASSRNGGGGYEQYF.

The chain links TRBV19 to TRBJ1-4; no clear D. The CDR3 covers 12 residues. Trimming pared 3 bases from V and 11 bases from J, leaving 10 bases between. CDR1 and CDR2 from the germline V gene are LNHDA and SQIVND (reference sequence). This CDR3 reads CASSISGGKLFF. CDR3 in DNA: TGTGCCAGTAGTATTTCAGGTGGCAAACTGTTTTTT.

The rearrangement uses TRBV30 and TRBJ1-5; D gene ambiguous. The CDR3 sequence is 13 residues long. Germline lookup yields CDR1 GTSNPN and CDR2 SVGIG (reference sequence). V was cut by 3 bases and J by 3 bases, with 9 bases left in between. DNA for the CDR3: TGTGCCTGGAGGTCAGGAACCAATCAGCCCCAGCATTTT. It encodes CAWRSGTNQPQHF.

The chain recombines TRBV19 with TRBJ2-1, with TRBD2 matching 7 bases. This CDR3 comprises 14 residues. V lost 5 bases to trimming and J lost 7 bases; unmatched junction nucleotides: 8. Germline V CDR1 and CDR2: LNHDA, SQIVND (reference sequence). As DNA, the CDR3 is TGTGCCAGTAGTCTGGGCGGGAGAGTGAATGAGCAGTTCTTC. As protein: CASSLGGRVNEQFF.

The chain employs TRBV30 and TRBJ1-2; 12 bases fit TRBD1. The germline V gene encodes CDR1 GTSNPN and CDR2 SVGIG (reference sequence). After removal of 7 bases from V and 3 bases from J, the junction contained 9 bases not matched to a gene. The CDR3 spans 15 residues. The CDR3 region has the DNA TGTGCCTTAAAGGGACAGGGGGCCTCGTACTATGGCTACACCTTC. Its protein product is CALKGQGASYYGYTF. The full variable domain, with the rest looked up from reference TRBV30 and TRBJ1-2, is SQTIHQWPATLVQPVGSPLSLECTVEGTSNPNLYWYRQAAGRGLQLLFYSVGIGQISSEVPQNLSASRPQDRQFILSSKKLLLSDSGFYLCALKGQGASYYGYTFGSGTRLTVV.

V gene TRBV6-4 combines with J gene TRBJ2-1; TRBD2 aligns across 10 bases. CDR1 and CDR2 (germline): MRHNA, SNTAGT. CDR3 length: 16 amino acids. The V segment lost 3 bases and the J segment 2 bases; nucleotides outside the gene matches: 4. DNA of the CDR3: TGTGCCAGCAGTGAAATAGCGGGAGGACCCTACAATGAGCAGTTCTTC. Its translation is CASSEIAGGPYNEQFF.

The chain is built from TRBV6-5 and TRBJ2-2; a weak D match, TRBD1 (5 bases). The V gene lost 5 bases and the J gene lost 4 bases, with 14 bases spanning the gap. The germline V gene encodes CDR1 MNHEY and CDR2 SVGAGI. The CDR3 contains 15 residues. The CDR3 DNA sequence: TGTGCCAGCAGTCGCTCCGGGCAGGGCACCGGGGAGCTGTTTTTT. Residues: CASSRSGQGTGELFF.

The chain links TRBV7-2 to TRBJ2-1; TRBD2 matches at 8 bases. The CDR3 sequence is 17 residues long. With 5 bases clipped from V and 6 bases from J, the junction kept 15 bases outside the gene matches. Looked up from germline, CDR1 is SGHTA and CDR2 is FQGNSA. The CDR3 spells CASSPQVSGRGGNEQFF. DNA for the CDR3: TGTGCCAGCAGCCCCCAGGTCAGCGGGAGAGGAGGCAATGAGCAGTTCTTC.

The chain employs TRBV16 and TRBJ2-1; weak D call: TRBD2 (5 bases). The CDR3 totals 14 residues. Trimming removed 5 bases at V and 3 bases at J, with 11 bases between. Germline V gene lookup returns CDR1 KGHSY and CDR2 FQNENV. CDR3 sequence reads: CASSFWTDYNEQFF. The CDR3 DNA reads as TGTGCCAGCAGCTTTTGGACTGACTACAATGAGCAGTTCTTC. Full variable domain (missing parts from reference TRBV16 and TRBJ2-1): GEEVAQTPKHLVRGEGQKAKLYCAPIKGHSYVFWYQQVLKNEFKFLISFQNENVFDETGMPKERFSAKCLPNSPCSLEIQATKLEDSAVYFCASSFWTDYNEQFFGPGTRLTVL.

The chain combines TRBV11-3 with TRBJ2-1, with D possibly TRBD1 on 5 matching bases. From germline, CDR1 is SGHNT and CDR2 YENEEA. There are 16 residues in the CDR3. Trimming removed 1 base at V and 3 bases at J, with 13 bases between. The CDR3 here is CASSLGAGQGYNEQFF. CDR3 in DNA: TGTGCCAGCAGCTTAGGTGCAGGGCAGGGCTACAATGAGCAGTTCTTC.

This clone was counted between two and nine times. The V gene is TRBV7-6, the J gene TRBJ2-1; D is unclear. The CDR3 runs to 11 residues. Trimming removed 5 bases at V and 9 bases at J, with 8 bases between. From germline, CDR1 is SGHVS and CDR2 FNYEAQ. CDR3 protein: CASSVQAEQFF. As DNA, the CDR3 is TGTGCCAGCAGCGTGCAGGCTGAGCAGTTCTTC.

The gene calls are TRBV2 and TRBJ2-5, with D maybe TRBD1 (6 bases). The CDR3 runs 12 residues. Between the trimmed V and J ends, which lost 7 bases and 0 bases, there was a span of 6 bases. From germline, CDR1 is SNHLY and CDR2 FYNNEI. CDR3 in amino acids: CASNRDQETQYF. The CDR3 DNA reads as TGTGCCAGCAACAGGGACCAAGAGACCCAGTACTTC.

The sample holds a few counts of this clone. The CDR3 reads CASSPRGGEETQYF. The CDR3 region has the DNA TGTGCCAGCAGCCCCCGTGGAGGGGAAGAGACCCAGTACTTC. V and J are TRBV9 and TRBJ2-5; a possible D gene is TRBD2 (6 bases). The V gene's germline CDR1 is SGDLS and CDR2 YYNGEE. The CDR3 covers 14 residues. The V and J ends lost 4 bases and 3 bases respectively, with 13 bases between them.

In this sample, this clone turned up a few times. The J gene is TRBJ2-7, the V gene TRBV15; 7 bases map to TRBD2. V trimming: 3 bases; J trimming: 3 bases; junction bases outside the gene matches: 11. The germline gives CDR1 LNHNV, CDR2 YYDKDF (reference sequence). This CDR3 region has 16 residues. This chain's CDR3 is CATSSLGRGEVYEQYF. DNA for the CDR3: TGTGCCACCAGCAGCCTAGGGAGGGGAGAGGTCTACGAGCAGTACTTC. The entire variable domain, with the rest obtained from reference TRBV15 and TRBJ2-7, is as follows: DAMVIQNPRYQVTQFGKPVTLSCSQTLNHNVMYWYQQKSSQAPKLLFHYYDKDFNNEADTPDNFQSRRPNTSFCFLDIRSPGLGDTAMYLCATSSLGRGEVYEQYFGPGTRLTVT.

The genes are TRBV7-6 and TRBJ2-7; D is unclear. CDR1 SGHVS and CDR2 FNYEAQ come from the germline V gene. There are 10 residues in the CDR3. V gave up 11 bases and J gave up 2 bases, with 7 bases separating them. The CDR3 DNA follows: TGTGCCCCCGCGGCCTACGAGCAGTACTTC. Encoded protein: CAPAAYEQYF.

The chain has TRBV28 and TRBJ2-4, with 9 bases matching TRBD2. The CDR3 sequence is 15 residues long. Per the germline V gene, CDR1 is MDHEN and CDR2 is SYDVKM. V gave up 6 bases and J gave up 6 bases; unmatched junction bases: 9. CDR3 sequence reads: CASSRPTSGTNIQYF. Written as DNA, the CDR3 is TGTGCCAGCAGCCGGCCGACTAGCGGAACAAACATTCAGTACTTC.

This chain links TRBV21-1 with TRBJ1-1; the table assigns TRBD1, which was not confirmed against the DNA. TRBV21-1 is annotated as a pseudogene. CDR3 length equals 15 residues. The CDR3 coding sequence is TGTGCCAGCAGCAAAGCGACATCGCTAACAGGGCTAGCTTTCTTT. It encodes CASSKATSLTGLAFF.

The rearrangement joins TRBV27 to TRBJ2-7; no clear D gene. The CDR3 loop spans 14 amino acids. Deletions cut 4 bases from V and 5 bases from J, with 15 bases between. Germline V gene data show CDR1 as MNHEY and CDR2 as SMNVEV (reference sequence). The CDR3 coding sequence is TGTGCCAGCAGTTCGACCCCCAGTGACAACGAGCAGTACTTC. Encoded protein: CASSSTPSDNEQYF.